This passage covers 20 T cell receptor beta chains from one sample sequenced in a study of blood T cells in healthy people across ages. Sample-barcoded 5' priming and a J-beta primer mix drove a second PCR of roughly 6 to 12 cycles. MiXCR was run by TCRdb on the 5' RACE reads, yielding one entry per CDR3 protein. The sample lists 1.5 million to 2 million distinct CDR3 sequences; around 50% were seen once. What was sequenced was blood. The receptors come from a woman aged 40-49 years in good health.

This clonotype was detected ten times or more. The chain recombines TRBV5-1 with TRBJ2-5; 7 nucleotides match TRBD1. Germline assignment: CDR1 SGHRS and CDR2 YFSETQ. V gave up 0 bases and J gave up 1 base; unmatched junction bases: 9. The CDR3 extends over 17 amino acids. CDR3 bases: TGCGCCAGCAGCTTGGGGGGCCAGGGGGTTTTCCAAGAGACCCAGTACTTC. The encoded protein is CASSLGGQGVFQETQYF.

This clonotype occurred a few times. CDR3 protein: CASSQDPIGGAADTQYF. DNA for the CDR3: TGCGCCAGCAGCCAAGACCCTATCGGGGGGGCTGCAGATACGCAGTATTTT. The V call is TRBV4-3, the J call TRBJ2-3; TRBD2 matches 8 bases. Trimming removed 0 bases from V and 4 bases from J; junction bases left unmatched: 9. CDR3 length equals 17 residues. Germline CDR1 is LGHNA and CDR2 is YSLEER.

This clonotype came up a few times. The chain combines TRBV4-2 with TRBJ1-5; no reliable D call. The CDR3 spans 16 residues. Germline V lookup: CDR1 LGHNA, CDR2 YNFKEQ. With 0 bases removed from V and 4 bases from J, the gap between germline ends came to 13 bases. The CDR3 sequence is CASSQDRAHENQPQHF. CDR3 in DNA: TGTGCCAGCAGCCAAGATAGGGCGCACGAAAATCAGCCCCAGCATTTT.

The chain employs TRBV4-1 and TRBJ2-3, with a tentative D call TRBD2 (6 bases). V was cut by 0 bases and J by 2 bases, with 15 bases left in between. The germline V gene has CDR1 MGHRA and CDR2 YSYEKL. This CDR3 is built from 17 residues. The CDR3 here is CASSQDPPGDATDTQYF. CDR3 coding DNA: TGCGCCAGCAGCCAAGATCCCCCGGGGGACGCCACAGATACGCAGTATTTT.

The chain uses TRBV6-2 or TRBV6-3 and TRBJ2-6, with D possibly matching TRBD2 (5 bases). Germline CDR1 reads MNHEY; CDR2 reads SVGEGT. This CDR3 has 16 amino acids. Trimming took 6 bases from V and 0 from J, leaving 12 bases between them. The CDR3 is CASRNPRGSGANVLTF. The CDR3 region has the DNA TGTGCCAGCAGAAACCCCCGGGGCTCTGGGGCCAACGTCCTGACTTTC.

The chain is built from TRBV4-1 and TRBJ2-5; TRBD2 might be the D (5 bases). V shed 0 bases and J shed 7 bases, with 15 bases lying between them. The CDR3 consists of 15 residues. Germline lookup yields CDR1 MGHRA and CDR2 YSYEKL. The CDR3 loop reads CASSQEKRVRATQYF. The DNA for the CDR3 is TGCGCCAGCAGCCAAGAGAAGAGGGTACGCGCGACCCAGTACTTC.

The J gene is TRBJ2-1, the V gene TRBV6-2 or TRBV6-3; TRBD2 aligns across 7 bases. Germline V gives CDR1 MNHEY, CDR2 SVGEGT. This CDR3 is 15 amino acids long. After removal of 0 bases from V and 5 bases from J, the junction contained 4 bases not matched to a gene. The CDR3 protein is CASSYSASGHNEQFF. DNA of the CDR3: TGTGCCAGCAGTTACTCGGCTAGCGGCCACAATGAGCAGTTCTTC.

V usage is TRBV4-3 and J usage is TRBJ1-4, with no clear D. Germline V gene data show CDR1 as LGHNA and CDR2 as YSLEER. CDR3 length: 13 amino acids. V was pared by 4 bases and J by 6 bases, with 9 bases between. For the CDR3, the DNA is TGCGCCAGCAGCCTACCGGTATATGAAAAACTGTTTTTT. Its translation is CASSLPVYEKLFF.

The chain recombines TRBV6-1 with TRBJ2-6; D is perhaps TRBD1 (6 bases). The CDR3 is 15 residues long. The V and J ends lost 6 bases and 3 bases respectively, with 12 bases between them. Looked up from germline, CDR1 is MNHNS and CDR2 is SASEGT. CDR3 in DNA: TGTGCCAGCAGACCAACAGGGTTTGGGGCCAACGTCCTGACTTTC. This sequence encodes CASRPTGFGANVLTF.

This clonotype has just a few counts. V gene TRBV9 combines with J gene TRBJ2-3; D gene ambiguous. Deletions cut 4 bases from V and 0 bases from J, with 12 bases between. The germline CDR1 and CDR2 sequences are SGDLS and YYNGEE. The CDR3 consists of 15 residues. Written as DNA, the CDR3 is TGTGCCAGCAGCTCCGGAGTGGCTAGCACAGATACGCAGTATTTT. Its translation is CASSSGVASTDTQYF. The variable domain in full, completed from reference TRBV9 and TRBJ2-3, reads DSGVTQTPKHLITATGQRVTLRCSPRSGDLSVYWYQQSLDQGLQFLIQYYNGEERAKGNILERFSAQQFPDLHSELNLSSLELGDSALYFCASSSGVASTDTQYFGPGTRLTVL.

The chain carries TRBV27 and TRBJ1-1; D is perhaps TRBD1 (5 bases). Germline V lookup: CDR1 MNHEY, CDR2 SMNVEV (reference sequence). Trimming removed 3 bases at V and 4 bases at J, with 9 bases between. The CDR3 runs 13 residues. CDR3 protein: CASSFGGFTEAFF. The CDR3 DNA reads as TGTGCCAGCAGTTTTGGGGGGTTCACTGAAGCTTTCTTT.

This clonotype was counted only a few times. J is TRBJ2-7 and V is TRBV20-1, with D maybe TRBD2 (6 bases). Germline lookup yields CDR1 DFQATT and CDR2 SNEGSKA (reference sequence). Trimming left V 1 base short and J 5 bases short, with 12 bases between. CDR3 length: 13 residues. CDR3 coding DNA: TGCAGTGCTAGAGTAGGAGGGTCCAACGAGCAGTACTTC. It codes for CSARVGGSNEQYF.

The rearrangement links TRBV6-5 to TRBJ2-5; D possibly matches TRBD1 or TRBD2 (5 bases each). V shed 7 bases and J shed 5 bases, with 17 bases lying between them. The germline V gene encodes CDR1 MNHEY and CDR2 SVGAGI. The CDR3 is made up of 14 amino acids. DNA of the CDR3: TGTGCCAGCACCTCCGGGGCCCCCAGGGAGACCCAGTACTTC. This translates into CASTSGAPRETQYF.

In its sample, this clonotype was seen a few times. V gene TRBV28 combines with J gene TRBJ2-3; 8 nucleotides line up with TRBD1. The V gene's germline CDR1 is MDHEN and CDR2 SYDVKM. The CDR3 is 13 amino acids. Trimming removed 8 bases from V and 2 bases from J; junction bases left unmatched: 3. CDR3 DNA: TGTGCCAGCGGGGGACAGGACACAGATACGCAGTATTTT. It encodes CASGGQDTDTQYF.

The DNA of the CDR3 is TGTGCCAGCAGTACAGGGGTATGGGGCGGAGGCATTCAGTACTTC. Translation gives CASSTGVWGGGIQYF. The V gene is TRBV27, the J gene TRBJ2-4; 7 bases are shared with TRBD1. After removal of 5 bases from V and 9 bases from J, the junction contained 13 bases not matched to a gene. Germline CDR1 is MNHEY and CDR2 is SMNVEV (reference sequence). This CDR3 has 15 residues.

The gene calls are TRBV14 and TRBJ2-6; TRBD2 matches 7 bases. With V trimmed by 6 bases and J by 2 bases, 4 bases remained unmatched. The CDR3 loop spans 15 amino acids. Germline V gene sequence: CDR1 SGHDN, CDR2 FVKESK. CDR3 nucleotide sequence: TGTGCCAGCAGACTCGGACTAGCTGGGGCCAACGTCCTGACTTTC. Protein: CASRLGLAGANVLTF.

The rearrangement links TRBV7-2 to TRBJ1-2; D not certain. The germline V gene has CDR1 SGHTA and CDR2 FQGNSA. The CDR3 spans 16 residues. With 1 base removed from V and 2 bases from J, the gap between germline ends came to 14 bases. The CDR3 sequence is CASSLVGGQTNYGYTF. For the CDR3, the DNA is TGTGCCAGCAGCTTAGTAGGTGGGCAGACCAACTATGGCTACACCTTC.

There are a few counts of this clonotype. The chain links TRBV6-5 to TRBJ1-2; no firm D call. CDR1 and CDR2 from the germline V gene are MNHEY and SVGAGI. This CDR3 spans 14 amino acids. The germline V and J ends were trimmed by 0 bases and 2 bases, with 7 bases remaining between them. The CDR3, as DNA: TGTGCCAGCAGTTACTCACAACCGAACTATGGCTACACCTTC. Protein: CASSYSQPNYGYTF.

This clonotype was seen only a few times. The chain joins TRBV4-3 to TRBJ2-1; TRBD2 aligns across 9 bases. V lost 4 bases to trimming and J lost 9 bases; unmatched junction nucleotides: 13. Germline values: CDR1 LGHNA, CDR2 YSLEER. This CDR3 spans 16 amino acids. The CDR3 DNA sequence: TGCGCCAGCAGCCCCCGCAACCGACTAGCGGCTAGTGAGCAGTTCTTC. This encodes CASSPRNRLAASEQFF.

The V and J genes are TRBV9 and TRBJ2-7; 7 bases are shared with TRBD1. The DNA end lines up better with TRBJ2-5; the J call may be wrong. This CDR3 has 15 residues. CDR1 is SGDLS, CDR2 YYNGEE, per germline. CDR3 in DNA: TGTGCCAGCAGCCCCAGGCCGACAGGGCTGGAGACCCAGTACTTC. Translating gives CASSPRPTGLETQYF.